This TCR beta chain comes out of a study of T cells in Graves' hyperthyroidism and ophthalmopathy. The investigators amplified TCR beta CDR3 regions from RNA transcripts. HTBI primers drove first-round RT-PCR of the TCR CDR3. TCRdb re-derived calls from the multiplex PCR reads in MiXCR, one entry per CDR3 protein. The table shows around 300,000 distinct CDR3 sequences, with 13% to 15% occurring only once. There are a few counts of this clonotype. This CDR3 has 14 amino acids. Deletions cut 8 bases from V and 3 bases from J, with 16 bases between. Germline V CDR1 and CDR2: MNHEY, SMNVEV (reference sequence).

Specimen: blood. The chain employs TRBV27 and TRBJ2-5, with unresolved D. This clonotype was sampled from a woman in her forties or fifties with Graves' hyperthyroidism that later progressed to Graves' ophthalmopathy. Written as DNA, the CDR3 is TGTGCCAGCGCCCTCTCGACCAGAAAAGAGACCCAGTACTTC. Translation: CASALSTRKETQYF.